Below, 23 T cell receptor beta chains from the same sample are listed, as sequenced in a study of STAT3 mutations in large granular lymphocyte leukemia. Regarding the study as a whole: Every T-LGLL patient had at least one immunodominant TCRbeta clonotype.

Generated by immunoSEQ multiplex PCR, the TCRdb table keeps only in-frame clones and is missing some. The sample carries about 9,200 clones, around nine tenths recorded once. These receptors' antigens are unknown. Specimen: peripheral blood mononuclear cells. The receptors shown here come from a man aged 60-69 years with T-cell large granular lymphocyte leukemia. Some clones in this sample may be carry-over from other donors' samples.

The chain recombines TRBV10-3 with TRBJ1-2; D is ambiguous. Between the trimmed V and J ends, which lost 3 bases and 0 bases, there was a span of 11 bases. From germline, CDR1 is ENHRY and CDR2 SYGVKD. The CDR3 spans 15 residues. The CDR3 sequence is CAISEGRPSNYGYTF. DNA for the CDR3: TGTGCCATCAGTGAAGGACGTCCCTCTAACTATGGCTACACCTTC.

The rearrangement joins TRBV21-1 to TRBJ2-7; whether TRBD2, the table's D call, matches the DNA was not checked. TRBV21-1 is annotated as a pseudogene. The CDR3 covers 12 residues. The CDR3 coding sequence is TGTGCCAGCAGCCCCCCGGGCTACGAGCAGTACTTC. Translating gives CASSPPGYEQYF.

The chain employs TRBV4-3 and TRBJ2-7; 9 bases fit TRBD1. The CDR3 has 15 residues. In germline, CDR1 is LGHNA, CDR2 YSLEER. With 0 bases clipped from V and 6 bases from J, the junction kept 6 bases outside the gene matches. In nucleotides, the CDR3 is TGCGCCAGCAGCCAAGATAGCAGGACAGGGGCCGAGCAGTACTTC. As protein: CASSQDSRTGAEQYF.

V usage is TRBV5-1 and J usage is TRBJ1-4; D remains ambiguous. CDR1 and CDR2 (germline): SGHRS, YFSETQ. V lost 4 bases and J lost 3, with 10 bases in between. The CDR3 length is 14 residues. In DNA, the CDR3 is TGCGCCAGCAGCGTATCTGCGGCTAATGAAAAACTGTTTTTT. This gives the protein CASSVSAANEKLFF.

The gene calls are TRBV4-2 and TRBJ1-1; no reliable D call. Looked up from germline, CDR1 is LGHNA and CDR2 is YNFKEQ. Trimming cost V 1 base and J 5 bases, with 11 bases left between them. This CDR3 spans 14 amino acids. The CDR3 DNA reads TGTGCCAGCAGCCAAGTTCCGGGGTTGACTGAAGCTTTCTTT. Its protein is CASSQVPGLTEAFF.

The chain joins TRBV7-9 to TRBJ2-7, with a possible D match to TRBD1 (6 bases). The length of the CDR3 is 14 residues. The V end was cut by 3 bases, the J end by 2 bases, with 11 bases between. Germline lookup yields CDR1 SEHNR and CDR2 FQNEAQ (reference sequence). CDR3 bases: TGTGCCAGCAGCTTTAGACAGGCCCCCTACGAGCAGTACTTC. Translating gives CASSFRQAPYEQYF.

The CDR3 region is CASRPGTLNTEAFF. CDR3 sequence (DNA): TGTGCCAGCAGGCCCGGGACCCTGAACACTGAAGCTTTCTTT. The chain employs TRBV2 and TRBJ1-1, with D perhaps TRBD1 (5 bases). V was clipped by 6 bases and J by 0 bases, with 11 bases between them. The CDR3 spans 14 residues. Germline CDR1 SNHLY, CDR2 FYNNEI.

This chain uses TRBV5-4 with TRBJ1-2; D not certain. Trimming left V 0 bases short and J 4 bases short, with 10 bases between. This CDR3 is built from 14 residues. Germline CDR1 reads SGHNT; CDR2 reads YYREEE (reference sequence). The CDR3 here is CASSLDSSPYGYTF. The CDR3 DNA reads as TGTGCCAGCAGCTTGGATAGTTCCCCCTATGGCTACACCTTC. Complete variable domain (other parts from reference TRBV5-4 and TRBJ1-2): ETGVTQSPTHLIKTRGQQVTLRCSSQSGHNTVSWYQQALGQGPQFIFQYYREEENGRGNFPPRFSGLQFPNYSSELNVNALELDDSALYLCASSLDSSPYGYTFGSGTRLTVV.

This clone was recorded once. V is TRBV7-9 and J is TRBJ1-5; 7 bases align to TRBD1. Germline V gene lookup returns CDR1 SEHNR and CDR2 FQNEAQ (reference sequence). V shed 4 bases, J shed 4 bases, and the junction held 4 bases outside the gene matches. This CDR3 comprises 14 residues. This CDR3 reads CASSSGQPNQPQHF. In nucleotides, the CDR3 is TGTGCCAGCAGCTCGGGACAGCCAAATCAGCCCCAGCATTTT.

The chain couples TRBV5-1 to TRBJ2-6; D gene unclear. Germline values: CDR1 SGHRS, CDR2 YFSETQ. Deletions cut 0 bases from V and 0 bases from J, with 4 bases between. CDR3 length: 15 residues. The CDR3 loop reads CASSLVVSGANVLTF. CDR3 sequence (DNA): TGCGCCAGCAGCTTGGTGGTCTCTGGGGCCAACGTCCTGACTTTC.

The V call is TRBV30, the J call TRBJ2-5, with TRBD2 as a possible D gene (6 bases). The CDR3 is 14 residues long. V dropped 5 bases and J dropped 3 bases, with 16 bases sitting between them. In germline, CDR1 is GTSNPN, CDR2 SVGIG (reference sequence). The CDR3 DNA is TGTGCCTGGGGGAGGTGGAGGGCGGAAGAGACCCAGTACTTC. This codes for CAWGRWRAEETQYF.

The chain employs TRBV29-1 and TRBJ1-6; 8 bases match TRBD1. The trim removed 7 bases at V and 7 bases at J, leaving 9 bases unmatched. The CDR3 has 14 residues. Per germline, CDR1 SQVTM and CDR2 ANQGSEA. CDR3: CSARAGQANSPLHF. As DNA, the CDR3 is TGCAGCGCCCGGGCGGGACAGGCGAATTCACCCCTCCACTTT.

This clone was detected once. The CDR3 is CASRRGASGYGDEQFF. The CDR3 DNA reads TGTGCCAGCAGGAGGGGGGCTAGCGGGTACGGGGATGAGCAGTTCTTC. The chain recombines TRBV7-2 with TRBJ2-1, with TRBD2 identical over 8 bases. Trimming cost V 6 bases and J 8 bases; bases outside gene matches: 15. CDR1 SGHTA and CDR2 FQGNSA come from the germline V gene. This CDR3 comprises 16 residues.

The J gene is TRBJ2-5, the V gene TRBV4-1; 8 bases agree with TRBD1. The CDR3 runs to 16 residues. The germline CDR1 and CDR2 sequences are MGHRA and YSYEKL. V lost 2 bases and J lost 5; bases outside the gene matches: 10. DNA of the CDR3: TGCGCCAGCAGCCAAAACAGGGGGATGATCGGGGAGACCCAGTACTTC. Translation: CASSQNRGMIGETQYF.

The rearrangement links TRBV29-1 to TRBJ1-2; no clear D gene. The V and J ends lost 0 bases and 6 bases respectively, with 8 bases between them. Germline V gives CDR1 SQVTM, CDR2 ANQGSEA. The CDR3 spans 12 residues. The CDR3 region has the DNA TGCAGCGTTGAAGAGCCCCCCCATGGCTACACCTTC. It specifies CSVEEPPHGYTF.

This clone was seen a single time. This chain connects TRBV5-1 to TRBJ1-1; D uncertain. V was shortened by 1 base and J by 4 bases, with 14 bases between the two germline ends. This CDR3 comprises 15 residues. Germline CDR1 SGHRS, CDR2 YFSETQ. This chain's CDR3 is CASSLSGRYSTEAFF. CDR3 nucleotides: TGCGCCAGCAGCTTGTCCGGCAGGTATTCCACTGAAGCTTTCTTT. The full variable domain, its missing parts supplied by reference TRBV5-1 and TRBJ1-1, is KAGVTQTPRYLIKTRGQQVTLSCSPISGHRSVSWYQQTPGQGLQFLFEYFSETQRNKGNFPGRFSGRQFSNSRSEMNVSTLELGDSALYLCASSLSGRYSTEAFFGQGTRLTVV.

The chain links TRBV25-1 to TRBJ1-5; TRBD1 might be the D (6 bases). Between the trimmed V and J ends, which lost 2 bases and 7 bases, there was a span of 12 bases. Germline V gene data show CDR1 as MGHDK and CDR2 as SYGVNS. The CDR3 totals 14 residues. The CDR3: CASSEPGAAQPQHF. The CDR3, as DNA: TGTGCCAGCAGTGAACCAGGGGCAGCGCAGCCCCAGCATTTT.

This clone was seen a few times. The chain recombines TRBV4-2 with TRBJ2-1; D might be TRBD2 (5 bases). V was cut by 0 bases and J by 10 bases, with 7 bases left in between. This CDR3 has 12 amino acids. Per the germline V gene, CDR1 is LGHNA and CDR2 is YNFKEQ. The CDR3 sequence is CASSQEPSEQFF. The CDR3 nucleotides are TGTGCCAGCAGCCAAGAGCCTAGCGAGCAGTTCTTC.

The chain combines TRBV18 with TRBJ2-3; D gene uncertain. The ends were cut back, 2 bases at V and 4 bases at J, with 7 bases in the middle. Germline CDR1 is KGHSH and CDR2 is LQKENI. The length of the CDR3 is 13 residues. The CDR3 spells CASSPNPSDTQYF. CDR3 nucleotide sequence: TGTGCCAGCTCACCAAACCCGTCAGATACGCAGTATTTT.

This clone showed up just a few times. The CDR3 nucleotides read TGTGCCAGCAGTCTAGAAAAGGGCCCGGGGTATGGCTACACCTTC. Translated: CASSLEKGPGYGYTF. The genes are TRBV6-1 and TRBJ1-2, with no clear D. Germline-derived CDR1 and CDR2 are MNHNS and SASEGT. CDR3 length equals 15 residues. The ends were cut back, 5 bases at V and 5 bases at J, with 18 bases in the middle.

The V gene is TRBV28, the J gene TRBJ2-3; D remains unclear. Germline V gene sequence: CDR1 MDHEN, CDR2 SYDVKM. V lost 6 bases, J lost 4 bases, and 8 bases lay in between. There are 12 residues in the CDR3. CDR3 sequence reads: CASREGPDTQYF. Here the CDR3 DNA reads TGTGCCAGCAGGGAAGGCCCAGATACGCAGTATTTT.

The chain uses TRBV6-1 and TRBJ2-2; D gene unclear. CDR3 length equals 11 residues. CDR1 and CDR2 from the germline V gene are MNHNS and SASEGT. V was shortened by 6 bases and J by 10 bases, with 9 bases between the two germline ends. Here the CDR3 DNA reads TGTGCCAGCAGCGAGAAGGTGGAGCTGTTTTTT. This encodes CASSEKVELFF.

This clone appeared once. The chain is built from TRBV30 and TRBJ2-5, with 8 bases matching TRBD1. CDR1 and CDR2 from the germline V gene are GTSNPN and SVGIG (reference sequence). Trimming removed 8 bases from V and 4 bases from J; junction bases left unmatched: 9. The CDR3 extends over 13 amino acids. Written as DNA, the CDR3 is TGTGCCCTTCCTCCAGGGGGCGGAGAGACCCAGTACTTC. It is translated as CALPPGGGETQYF.